Presented here are 23 T cell receptor beta chains from one specimen sequenced in a study of T cell responses to AZD1222 COVID-19 vaccine (dated by TCRdb to about 2021). In the paper's terms, the time point label means: baseline before first vaccination. The receptor library was made with the immunoSEQ multiplex PCR assay. Drawn from immuneACCESS, this table holds only the in-frame rearrangements with V and J called that TCRdb kept. Clones are partly lost; checked studies trace under half to an unresolved V gene and leave the rest unexplained. This sample holds around 100,000 clones; about nine tenths were observed only once. The leading ten clones occupy 35% to 50% of the sample. The sample here was peripheral blood, taken on day 0 of AZD1222 vaccination. The receptors shown here come from an adult in good health.

V gene TRBV6-1 combines with J gene TRBJ1-5; 7 positions match TRBD1. V was pared by 2 bases and J by 4 bases, with 17 bases of the junction left unmatched. CDR3 size: 19 residues. CDR1 is MNHNS and CDR2 is SASEGT in the germline V gene. The CDR3 reads CASSENGQGGLVGNQPQHF. DNA of the CDR3: TGTGCCAGCAGTGAAAATGGCCAGGGGGGTCTCGTGGGAAATCAGCCCCAGCATTTT.

In this sample, this clone turned up once. The CDR3 DNA follows: TGTGCCAGCAATCGACAGGGGTTAACAGATACGCAGTATTTT. Residues: CASNRQGLTDTQYF. The chain links TRBV2 to TRBJ2-3; 8 positions match TRBD1. The CDR3 loop spans 14 amino acids. Trimming at V came to 7 bases and at J to 3 bases, leaving 6 bases not matched to a gene. Germline loops: CDR1 SNHLY, CDR2 FYNNEI.

This chain links TRBV5-1 with TRBJ2-7, with 11 positions matching TRBD2. Germline V CDR1 and CDR2: SGHRS, YFSETQ. After removal of 4 bases from V and 3 bases from J, the junction contained 9 bases not matched to a gene. This CDR3 is 16 amino acids long. Here the CDR3 reads CASSPGGTSGYYEQYF. CDR3 DNA sequence: TGCGCCAGCAGCCCGGGAGGGACTAGCGGCTACTACGAGCAGTACTTC. The full variable domain, with the rest looked up from reference TRBV5-1 and TRBJ2-7, is KAGVTQTPRYLIKTRGQQVTLSCSPISGHRSVSWYQQTPGQGLQFLFEYFSETQRNKGNFPGRFSGRQFSNSRSEMNVSTLELGDSALYLCASSPGGTSGYYEQYFGPGTRLTVT.

This sequence joins TRBV20-1 and TRBJ2-6; D may correspond to TRBD1 or TRBD2 (5 bases each). There are 15 residues in the CDR3. The V gene's germline CDR1 is DFQATT and CDR2 SNEGSKA (reference sequence). The V gene lost 3 bases and the J gene lost 2 bases, with 11 bases spanning the gap. The CDR3 DNA reads as TGCAGTGCTAGTCCAGGGAGCCCTGGGGCCAACGTCCTGACTTTC. Protein sequence: CSASPGSPGANVLTF.

The gene calls are TRBV19 and TRBJ1-3, with unresolved D. CDR1 and CDR2 from the germline V gene are LNHDA and SQIVND (reference sequence). The ends were cut back, 7 bases at V and 0 bases at J, with 13 bases in the middle. The CDR3 has 15 residues. The CDR3 region has the DNA TGTGCCAGTAAACTGTCGAGATTCTCTGGAAACACCATATATTTT. Protein sequence: CASKLSRFSGNTIYF.

The V call is TRBV6-7, the J call TRBJ2-7; 8 positions agree with TRBD1. TRBV6-7 is an open reading frame whose function is uncertain. V lost 2 bases, J lost 6 bases, and 6 bases stayed unmatched. The CDR3 has 14 residues. As DNA, the CDR3 is TGTGCCAGCAGTTACAGGACAGGGCTAAGCGAGCAGTACTTC. This gives the protein CASSYRTGLSEQYF.

The chain is built from TRBV28 and TRBJ1-5, with 9 nucleotides matching TRBD1. This CDR3 is built from 15 residues. Germline lookup yields CDR1 MDHEN and CDR2 SYDVKM. V gave up 6 bases and J gave up 3 bases; unmatched junction bases: 6. In DNA, the CDR3 is TGTGCCAGCAGCGCTCGGGACAGGGCCAATCAGCCCCAGCATTTT. It is translated as CASSARDRANQPQHF.

V gene TRBV28 combines with J gene TRBJ2-7; 7 bases match TRBD1. CDR1 is MDHEN, CDR2 SYDVKM, per germline. The CDR3 is 13 amino acids. Trimming at V came to 8 bases and at J to 0 bases, leaving 4 bases not matched to a gene. The CDR3 sequence is CASHRDSSYEQYF. DNA of the CDR3: TGTGCCAGCCATAGGGACAGCTCCTACGAGCAGTACTTC.

The chain links TRBV11-2 to TRBJ1-2; a weak D match, TRBD1 (6 bases). The V and J ends lost 1 base and 8 bases respectively, with 26 bases between them. This CDR3 is 18 amino acids long. Germline V lookup: CDR1 SGHAT, CDR2 FQNNGV. The CDR3 region is CASSLGWGLNTPQGGYTF. CDR3 bases: TGTGCCAGCAGCTTAGGGTGGGGACTTAACACACCACAGGGAGGCTACACCTTC.

The V and J genes are TRBV6-2 or TRBV6-3 and TRBJ2-2, with 10 positions matching TRBD2. The germline V gene has CDR1 MNHEY and CDR2 SVGEGT. The CDR3 loop spans 19 amino acids. Trimming cost V 2 bases and J 5 bases; bases outside gene matches: 14. In nucleotides, the CDR3 is TGTGCCAGCAGTTACGACCTCGACCAGCGGGAGGGGGGAACCGGGGAGCTGTTTTTT. Amino acid sequence: CASSYDLDQREGGTGELFF.

This chain connects TRBV7-2 to TRBJ2-1; 10 bases fit TRBD2. Losses at the gene ends were 1 base for V and 12 bases for J; bases not matched to a gene: 6. The germline gives CDR1 SGHTA, CDR2 FQGNSA. CDR3 length equals 14 residues. The CDR3 bases are TGTGCCAGCAGCTTAGGGCTAGCGGGAGAGGGGCAGTTCTTC. Translation: CASSLGLAGEGQFF.

The chain combines TRBV7-3 with TRBJ1-3; weak D call: TRBD1 (6 bases). The CDR3 is 15 residues long. CDR1 and CDR2 from the germline V gene are SGHTA and FQGTGA. The V end was cut by 2 bases, the J end by 7 bases, with 15 bases between. This CDR3 reads CASSLYPGAGNTIYF. DNA for the CDR3: TGTGCCAGCAGCTTATATCCGGGGGCAGGGAACACCATATATTTT.

The chain has TRBV5-1 and TRBJ1-1; the match to TRBD1 covers 9 bases. Trimming at V came to 0 bases and at J to 5 bases, leaving 5 bases not matched to a gene. The CDR3 runs 15 residues. Germline values: CDR1 SGHRS, CDR2 YFSETQ. The CDR3 DNA reads as TGCGCCAGCAGCTTGGGGACAGGGGTTGGTACTGAAGCTTTCTTT. This gives the protein CASSLGTGVGTEAFF. The full variable domain, in which reference TRBV5-1 and TRBJ1-1 provide the parts outside the CDR3, is KAGVTQTPRYLIKTRGQQVTLSCSPISGHRSVSWYQQTPGQGLQFLFEYFSETQRNKGNFPGRFSGRQFSNSRSEMNVSTLELGDSALYLCASSLGTGVGTEAFFGQGTRLTVV.

For the CDR3, the DNA is TGTGCCAGCAGCCCCGGACAGGGAAGAGGTGAGCAGTACTTC. Amino acids: CASSPGQGRGEQYF. The rearrangement joins TRBV3-1 (or the pseudogene TRBV3-2) to TRBJ2-7; 8 nucleotides match TRBD1. V lost 4 bases, J lost 7 bases, and 9 bases stayed unmatched. CDR1 is LGHDT and CDR2 is YNNKEL in the germline V gene (reference sequence). This CDR3 is 14 amino acids long.

V and J are TRBV9 and TRBJ2-3; D is unresolved. The CDR3 length is 13 residues. The germline V gene has CDR1 SGDLS and CDR2 YYNGEE. The V gene lost 5 bases and the J gene lost 4 bases, with 11 bases spanning the gap. CDR3 bases: TGTGCCAGCAGTCTAGGCTCCCCAGATACGCAGTATTTT. As protein: CASSLGSPDTQYF.

This chain uses TRBV7-9 with TRBJ2-1, with 9 bases identical to TRBD1. The germline V gene encodes CDR1 SEHNR and CDR2 FQNEAQ (reference sequence). The junction had 12 bases not matched to a gene; V was cut back by 6 bases and J by 6 bases. The CDR3 is made up of 16 amino acids. As DNA, the CDR3 is TGTGCCAGCAGGCCTTGGGGGACAGGGAATTCCAATGAGCAGTTCTTC. Its protein is CASRPWGTGNSNEQFF.

The V and J genes are TRBV15 and TRBJ2-1; D call uncertain. CDR1 LNHNV and CDR2 YYDKDF come from the germline V gene (reference sequence). The CDR3 spans 13 residues. The V end lost 0 bases, the J end lost 7 bases, and 7 bases lay between the germline ends. This CDR3 is CATSRDSSNEQFF. CDR3 in DNA: TGTGCCACCAGCAGAGACTCCTCTAATGAGCAGTTCTTC. Using reference TRBV15 and TRBJ2-1 for the parts outside the CDR3, the full variable domain is DAMVIQNPRYQVTQFGKPVTLSCSQTLNHNVMYWYQQKSSQAPKLLFHYYDKDFNNEADTPDNFQSRRPNTSFCFLDIRSPGLGDTAMYLCATSRDSSNEQFFGPGTRLTVL.

J is TRBJ2-5 and V is TRBV24-1; TRBD1 matches at 9 bases. The CDR3 extends over 16 amino acids. With 4 bases clipped from V and 5 bases from J, the junction kept 10 bases outside the gene matches. Germline assignment: CDR1 KGHDR and CDR2 SFDVKD. The CDR3 region is CATSDRQGGVYETQYF. The CDR3 DNA reads as TGTGCCACCAGTGACCGACAGGGGGGGGTTTATGAGACCCAGTACTTC.

This sequence joins TRBV7-7 and TRBJ2-7, with D possibly called TRBD1 or TRBD2 (6 bases each). Germline CDR1 is SSHAT and CDR2 is FNYEAQ (reference sequence). The germline V and J ends were trimmed by 3 bases and 3 bases, with 9 bases remaining between them. CDR3 length equals 13 residues. The CDR3: CASSLRGVYEQYF. As DNA, the CDR3 is TGTGCCAGCAGCTTGAGGGGGGTCTACGAGCAGTACTTC.

The chain has TRBV3-1 (or the pseudogene TRBV3-2) and TRBJ2-5; TRBD2 might be the D (5 bases). The germline V and J ends were trimmed by 0 bases and 1 base, with 12 bases remaining between them. The germline gives CDR1 LGHDT, CDR2 YNNKEL (reference sequence). The CDR3 is 16 residues long. The CDR3: CASSQDLFGGQETQYF. The CDR3 DNA reads as TGTGCCAGCAGCCAAGATCTATTCGGAGGCCAAGAGACCCAGTACTTC.

The chain is built from TRBV5-1 and TRBJ2-7; 7 bases align to TRBD1. This CDR3 is 16 amino acids long. Germline V gene lookup returns CDR1 SGHRS and CDR2 YFSETQ. V shed 3 bases and J 5 bases; nucleotides not matched to a gene: 14. CDR3 residues: CASSSSTGTAKNEQYF. The CDR3 DNA is TGCGCCAGCAGCTCCTCAACTGGGACAGCGAAGAACGAGCAGTACTTC.

The chain employs TRBV10-1 and TRBJ1-2, with 7 bases fitting TRBD1. This CDR3 region has 17 residues. Germline V gene lookup returns CDR1 WNHNN and CDR2 SYGVQD (reference sequence). Trimming at V came to 7 bases and at J to 0 bases, leaving 14 bases not matched to a gene. The CDR3 region has the DNA TGCGCCAGCAAAACCGGACAGGCCGATGGAGCTAACTATGGCTACACCTTC. This encodes CASKTGQADGANYGYTF.

The genes are TRBV28 and TRBJ1-1; TRBD1 aligns across 7 bases. CDR3 length: 13 residues. The J segment lost 1 base and the V segment lost 6 bases, leaving 2 bases of the junction unmatched. The germline gives CDR1 MDHEN, CDR2 SYDVKM. This chain's CDR3 is CASRRGRNTEAFF. As DNA, the CDR3 is TGTGCCAGCAGGAGGGGGCGGAACACTGAAGCTTTCTTT.